This paragraph covers one TCR beta chain sequence. Its cognate antigen is unknown. These data belong to a study of T cells after yellow fever vaccination. Study-wide context: Fractions containing few cells were prepared with SMART-Seq v4 Ultra Low Input.

5'RACE template switching generated TCR cDNA, adding a universal primer site and UMIs. Via MiXCR, TCRdb re-called the 5' RACE reads, giving one row per CDR3 protein. The repertoire holds 250,000 or so distinct CDR3 sequences, with 6.9% as singletons. Overall study findings and caveats: Researchers report a weaker secondary response that nonetheless peaked faster, day 5 versus 15. Overlap between CD4 and CD8 compartments was detected for a small share of clonotypes.

The sequencing here drew on CD4+ T cells sorted from PBMCs, taken 15 days after the yellow fever booster vaccination. The TCR was taken from a young man who received the YFV17D yellow fever vaccine.

The CDR3 DNA follows: TGTGCCAGCACCCTATCAGAAGGACAACTCTCCGAGCAGTACTTC. Translation: CASTLSEGQLSEQYF. The gene calls are TRBV7-8 and TRBJ2-7, with D tentatively TRBD1 (5 bases). V lost 7 bases to trimming and J lost 6 bases, with 22 bases between them. This CDR3 spans 15 amino acids. CDR1 is SGHVS, CDR2 FQNEAQ, per germline.